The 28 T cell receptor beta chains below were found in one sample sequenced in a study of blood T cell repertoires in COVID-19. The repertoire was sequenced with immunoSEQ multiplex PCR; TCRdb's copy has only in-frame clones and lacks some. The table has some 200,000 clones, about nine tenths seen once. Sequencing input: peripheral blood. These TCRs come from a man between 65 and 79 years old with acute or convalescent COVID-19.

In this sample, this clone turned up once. For the CDR3, the DNA is TGTGCCAGCAGTTGGGCGGACAGTACTAAGACCTTC. This translates into CASSWADSTKTF. The V call is TRBV12-3 or TRBV12-4, the J call TRBJ1-2; the D gene is possibly TRBD1 (6 bases). The CDR3 has 12 residues. The V end lost 4 bases, the J end lost 14 bases, and 17 bases lay between the germline ends.

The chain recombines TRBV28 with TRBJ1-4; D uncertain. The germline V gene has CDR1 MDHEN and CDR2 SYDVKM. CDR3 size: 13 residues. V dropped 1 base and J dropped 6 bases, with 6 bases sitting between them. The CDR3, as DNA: TGTGCCAGCAGTTTATATTTAGATGAAAAACTGTTTTTT. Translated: CASSLYLDEKLFF.

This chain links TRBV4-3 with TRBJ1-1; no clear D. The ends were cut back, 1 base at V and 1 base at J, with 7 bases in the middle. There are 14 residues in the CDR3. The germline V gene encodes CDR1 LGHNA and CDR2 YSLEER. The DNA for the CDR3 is TGCGCCAGCAGCCAAGGGTACACGAACACTGAAGCTTTCTTT. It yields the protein CASSQGYTNTEAFF.

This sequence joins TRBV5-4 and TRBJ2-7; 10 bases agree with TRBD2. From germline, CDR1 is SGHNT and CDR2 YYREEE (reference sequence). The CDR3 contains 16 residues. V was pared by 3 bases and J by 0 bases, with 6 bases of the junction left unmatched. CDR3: CASSSFSGRPSYEQYF. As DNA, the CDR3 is TGTGCCAGCAGCTCCTTTAGCGGGAGGCCCTCCTACGAGCAGTACTTC.

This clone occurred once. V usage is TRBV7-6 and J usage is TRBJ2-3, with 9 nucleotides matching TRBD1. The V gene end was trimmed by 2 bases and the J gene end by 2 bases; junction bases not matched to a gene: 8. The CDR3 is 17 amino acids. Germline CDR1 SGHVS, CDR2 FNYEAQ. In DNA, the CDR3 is TGTGCCAGCAGCTTATTGGCAGACAGGGGGACCACAGATACGCAGTATTTT. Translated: CASSLLADRGTTDTQYF. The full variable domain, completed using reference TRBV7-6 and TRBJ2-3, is GAGVSQSPRYKVTKRGQDVALRCDPISGHVSLYWYRQALGQGPEFLTYFNYEAQQDKSGLPNDRFSAERPEGSISTLTIQRTEQRDSAMYRCASSLLADRGTTDTQYFGPGTRLTVL.

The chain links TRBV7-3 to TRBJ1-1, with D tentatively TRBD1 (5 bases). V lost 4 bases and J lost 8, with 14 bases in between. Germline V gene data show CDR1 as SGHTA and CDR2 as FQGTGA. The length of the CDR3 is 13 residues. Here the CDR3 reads CASSSTAAGEAFF. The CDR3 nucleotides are TGTGCCAGCAGCTCCACGGCTGCAGGGGAAGCTTTCTTT.

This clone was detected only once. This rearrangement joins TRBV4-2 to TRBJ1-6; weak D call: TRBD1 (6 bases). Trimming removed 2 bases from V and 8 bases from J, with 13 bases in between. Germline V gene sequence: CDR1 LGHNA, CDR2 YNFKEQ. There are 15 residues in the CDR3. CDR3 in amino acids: CASSQPSGADSPLHF. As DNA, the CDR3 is TGTGCCAGCAGCCAACCATCAGGGGCCGATTCACCCCTCCACTTT.

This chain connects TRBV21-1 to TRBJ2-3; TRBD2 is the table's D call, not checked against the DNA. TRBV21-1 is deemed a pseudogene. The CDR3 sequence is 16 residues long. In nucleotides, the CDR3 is TGTGCCAGCAGCCCACGGAATAGCGGGAGGGCAGATACGCAGTATTTT. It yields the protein CASSPRNSGRADTQYF.

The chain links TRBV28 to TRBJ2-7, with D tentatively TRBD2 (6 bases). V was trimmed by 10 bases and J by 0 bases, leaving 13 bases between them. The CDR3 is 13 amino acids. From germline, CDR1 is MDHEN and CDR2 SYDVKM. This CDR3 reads CAIGGVNSYEQYF. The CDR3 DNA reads TGTGCCATCGGCGGGGTAAACTCCTACGAGCAGTACTTC.

The CDR3 DNA reads as TGTGCCAGCACTCTAGCCAAAAACATTCAGTACTTC. It yields the protein CASTLAKNIQYF. The genes are TRBV2 and TRBJ2-4; D gene ambiguous. The CDR3 has 12 residues. Trimming left V 7 bases short and J 0 bases short, with 4 bases between. Germline V gene sequence: CDR1 SNHLY, CDR2 FYNNEI.

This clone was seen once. The CDR3 DNA reads as TGTGCCAGCAGCCCTCGTGGAGGGGATCAGCCCCAGCATTTT. Protein sequence: CASSPRGGDQPQHF. The chain recombines TRBV7-3 with TRBJ1-5, with a weak D call TRBD1 (5 bases). In germline, CDR1 is SGHTA, CDR2 FQGTGA. V lost 5 bases, J lost 5 bases, and 13 bases lay in between. This CDR3 contains 14 residues.

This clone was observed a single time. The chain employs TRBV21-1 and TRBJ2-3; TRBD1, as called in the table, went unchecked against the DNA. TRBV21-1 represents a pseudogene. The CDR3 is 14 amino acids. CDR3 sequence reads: CASSSGTRTDTQYF. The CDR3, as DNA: TGTGCCAGCAGCTCCGGGACAAGGACAGATACGCAGTATTTT.

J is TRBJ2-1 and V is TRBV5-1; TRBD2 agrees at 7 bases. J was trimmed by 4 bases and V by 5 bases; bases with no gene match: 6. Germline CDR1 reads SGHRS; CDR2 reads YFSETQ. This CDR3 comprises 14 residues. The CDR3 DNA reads TGCGCCAGCAGTCTGGGGGGGTTATACAATGAGCAGTTCTTC. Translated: CASSLGGLYNEQFF.

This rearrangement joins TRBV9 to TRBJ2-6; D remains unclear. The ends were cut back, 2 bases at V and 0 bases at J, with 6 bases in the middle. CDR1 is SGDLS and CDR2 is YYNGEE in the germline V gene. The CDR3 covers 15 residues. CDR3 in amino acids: CASSVFSSGANVLTF. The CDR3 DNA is TGTGCCAGCAGCGTTTTTAGCTCTGGGGCCAACGTCCTGACTTTC.

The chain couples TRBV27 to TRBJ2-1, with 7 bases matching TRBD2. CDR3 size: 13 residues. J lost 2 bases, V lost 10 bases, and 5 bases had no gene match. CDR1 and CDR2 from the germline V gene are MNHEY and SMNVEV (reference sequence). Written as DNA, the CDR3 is TGTGCCACCGGACTAGTTCCCTACAATGAGCAGTTCTTC. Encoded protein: CATGLVPYNEQFF.

CDR3 residues: CASSIQLGQNEQYF. CDR3 bases: TGTGCCAGCTCGATACAACTAGGGCAGAACGAGCAGTACTTC. This chain uses TRBV18 with TRBJ2-7; TRBD2 might be the D (5 bases). The CDR3 runs 14 residues. With 6 bases removed from V and 5 bases from J, the gap between germline ends came to 17 bases. Germline lookup yields CDR1 KGHSH and CDR2 LQKENI.

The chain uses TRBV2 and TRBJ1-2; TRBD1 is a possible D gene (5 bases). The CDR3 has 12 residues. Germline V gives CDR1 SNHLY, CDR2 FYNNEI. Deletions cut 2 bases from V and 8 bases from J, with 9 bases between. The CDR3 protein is CASSESGEGYTF. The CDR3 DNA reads TGTGCCAGCAGTGAATCGGGGGAAGGCTACACCTTC.

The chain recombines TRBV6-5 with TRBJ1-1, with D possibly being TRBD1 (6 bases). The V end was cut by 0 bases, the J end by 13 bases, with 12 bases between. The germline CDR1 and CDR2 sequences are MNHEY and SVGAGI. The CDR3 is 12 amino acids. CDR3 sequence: CASSYSGDKFFF. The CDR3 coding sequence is TGTGCCAGCAGTTACTCGGGGGACAAATTTTTCTTT.

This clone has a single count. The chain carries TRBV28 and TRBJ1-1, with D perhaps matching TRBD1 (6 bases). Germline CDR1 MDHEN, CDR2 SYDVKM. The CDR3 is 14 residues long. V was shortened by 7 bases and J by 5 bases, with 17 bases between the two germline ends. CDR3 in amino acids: CASTAGVLGTEAFF. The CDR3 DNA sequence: TGTGCCAGCACCGCAGGGGTCCTTGGGACTGAAGCTTTCTTT. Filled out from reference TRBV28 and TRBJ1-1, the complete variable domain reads DVKVTQSSRYLVKRTGEKVFLECVQDMDHENMFWYRQDPGLGLRLIYFSYDVKMKEKGDIPEGYSVSREKKERFSLILESASTNQTSMYLCASTAGVLGTEAFFGQGTRLTVV.

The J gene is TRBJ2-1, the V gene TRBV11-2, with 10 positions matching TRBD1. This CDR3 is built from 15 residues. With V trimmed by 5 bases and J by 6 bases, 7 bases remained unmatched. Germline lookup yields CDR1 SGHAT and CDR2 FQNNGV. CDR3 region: CASSLPGTGVNEQFF. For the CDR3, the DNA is TGTGCCAGCAGCCTCCCCGGGACAGGGGTCAATGAGCAGTTCTTC.

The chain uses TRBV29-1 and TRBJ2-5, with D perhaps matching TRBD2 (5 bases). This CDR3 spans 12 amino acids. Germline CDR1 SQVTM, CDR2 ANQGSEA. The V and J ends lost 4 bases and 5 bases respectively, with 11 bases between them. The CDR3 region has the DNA TGCAGCGTTGTAGGGAGTTGGGAGACCCAGTACTTC. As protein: CSVVGSWETQYF.

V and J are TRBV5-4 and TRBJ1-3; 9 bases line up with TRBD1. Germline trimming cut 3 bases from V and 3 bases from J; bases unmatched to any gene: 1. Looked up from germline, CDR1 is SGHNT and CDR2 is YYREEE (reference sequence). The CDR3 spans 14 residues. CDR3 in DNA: TGTGCCAGCAGCTCGACAGGGGGTGGAAACACCATATATTTT. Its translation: CASSSTGGGNTIYF.

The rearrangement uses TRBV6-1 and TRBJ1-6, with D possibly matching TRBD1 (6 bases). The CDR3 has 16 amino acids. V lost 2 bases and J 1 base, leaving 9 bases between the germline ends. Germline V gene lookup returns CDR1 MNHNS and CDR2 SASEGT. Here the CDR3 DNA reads TGTGCCAGCAGTGAACAGGGGATGTCCTATAATTCACCCCTCCACTTT. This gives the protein CASSEQGMSYNSPLHF.

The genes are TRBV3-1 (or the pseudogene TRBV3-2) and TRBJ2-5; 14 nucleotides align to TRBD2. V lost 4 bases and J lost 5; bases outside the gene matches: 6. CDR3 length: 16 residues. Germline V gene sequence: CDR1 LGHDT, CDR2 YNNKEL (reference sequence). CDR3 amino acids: CASSPGLAGGGETQYF. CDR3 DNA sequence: TGTGCCAGCAGCCCCGGACTAGCGGGAGGAGGGGAGACCCAGTACTTC.

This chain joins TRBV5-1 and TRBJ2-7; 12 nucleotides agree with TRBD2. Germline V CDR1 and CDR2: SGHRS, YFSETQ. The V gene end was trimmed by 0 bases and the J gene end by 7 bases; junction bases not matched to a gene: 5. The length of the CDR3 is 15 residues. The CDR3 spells CASSLASGREGEQYF. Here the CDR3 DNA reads TGCGCCAGCAGCTTGGCTAGCGGGAGGGAAGGGGAGCAGTACTTC.

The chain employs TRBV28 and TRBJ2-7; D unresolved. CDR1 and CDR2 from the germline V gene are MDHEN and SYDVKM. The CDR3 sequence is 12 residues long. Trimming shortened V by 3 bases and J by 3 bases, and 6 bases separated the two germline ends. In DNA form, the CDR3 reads TGTGCCAGCAGTTTTAACTTCTACGAGCAGTACTTC. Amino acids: CASSFNFYEQYF.

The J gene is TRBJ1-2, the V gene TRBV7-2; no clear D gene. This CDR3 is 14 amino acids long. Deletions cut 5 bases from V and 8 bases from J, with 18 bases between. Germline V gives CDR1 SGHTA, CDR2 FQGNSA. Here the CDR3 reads CASSEFRGRRGYTF. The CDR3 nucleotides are TGTGCCAGCAGCGAGTTTCGAGGGCGGAGAGGCTACACCTTC. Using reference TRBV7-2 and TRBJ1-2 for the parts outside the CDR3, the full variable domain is GAGVSQSPSNKVTEKGKDVELRCDPISGHTALYWYRQSLGQGLEFLIYFQGNSAPDKSGLPSDRFSAERTGGSVSTLTIQRTQQEDSAVYLCASSEFRGRRGYTFGSGTRLTVV.

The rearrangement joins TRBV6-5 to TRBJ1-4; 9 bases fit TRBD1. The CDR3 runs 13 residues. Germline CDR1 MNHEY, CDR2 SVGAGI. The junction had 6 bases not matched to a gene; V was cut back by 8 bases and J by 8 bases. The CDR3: CASRGQGEEKLFF. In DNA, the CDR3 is TGTGCCAGCCGGGGACAGGGTGAGGAAAAACTGTTTTTT.